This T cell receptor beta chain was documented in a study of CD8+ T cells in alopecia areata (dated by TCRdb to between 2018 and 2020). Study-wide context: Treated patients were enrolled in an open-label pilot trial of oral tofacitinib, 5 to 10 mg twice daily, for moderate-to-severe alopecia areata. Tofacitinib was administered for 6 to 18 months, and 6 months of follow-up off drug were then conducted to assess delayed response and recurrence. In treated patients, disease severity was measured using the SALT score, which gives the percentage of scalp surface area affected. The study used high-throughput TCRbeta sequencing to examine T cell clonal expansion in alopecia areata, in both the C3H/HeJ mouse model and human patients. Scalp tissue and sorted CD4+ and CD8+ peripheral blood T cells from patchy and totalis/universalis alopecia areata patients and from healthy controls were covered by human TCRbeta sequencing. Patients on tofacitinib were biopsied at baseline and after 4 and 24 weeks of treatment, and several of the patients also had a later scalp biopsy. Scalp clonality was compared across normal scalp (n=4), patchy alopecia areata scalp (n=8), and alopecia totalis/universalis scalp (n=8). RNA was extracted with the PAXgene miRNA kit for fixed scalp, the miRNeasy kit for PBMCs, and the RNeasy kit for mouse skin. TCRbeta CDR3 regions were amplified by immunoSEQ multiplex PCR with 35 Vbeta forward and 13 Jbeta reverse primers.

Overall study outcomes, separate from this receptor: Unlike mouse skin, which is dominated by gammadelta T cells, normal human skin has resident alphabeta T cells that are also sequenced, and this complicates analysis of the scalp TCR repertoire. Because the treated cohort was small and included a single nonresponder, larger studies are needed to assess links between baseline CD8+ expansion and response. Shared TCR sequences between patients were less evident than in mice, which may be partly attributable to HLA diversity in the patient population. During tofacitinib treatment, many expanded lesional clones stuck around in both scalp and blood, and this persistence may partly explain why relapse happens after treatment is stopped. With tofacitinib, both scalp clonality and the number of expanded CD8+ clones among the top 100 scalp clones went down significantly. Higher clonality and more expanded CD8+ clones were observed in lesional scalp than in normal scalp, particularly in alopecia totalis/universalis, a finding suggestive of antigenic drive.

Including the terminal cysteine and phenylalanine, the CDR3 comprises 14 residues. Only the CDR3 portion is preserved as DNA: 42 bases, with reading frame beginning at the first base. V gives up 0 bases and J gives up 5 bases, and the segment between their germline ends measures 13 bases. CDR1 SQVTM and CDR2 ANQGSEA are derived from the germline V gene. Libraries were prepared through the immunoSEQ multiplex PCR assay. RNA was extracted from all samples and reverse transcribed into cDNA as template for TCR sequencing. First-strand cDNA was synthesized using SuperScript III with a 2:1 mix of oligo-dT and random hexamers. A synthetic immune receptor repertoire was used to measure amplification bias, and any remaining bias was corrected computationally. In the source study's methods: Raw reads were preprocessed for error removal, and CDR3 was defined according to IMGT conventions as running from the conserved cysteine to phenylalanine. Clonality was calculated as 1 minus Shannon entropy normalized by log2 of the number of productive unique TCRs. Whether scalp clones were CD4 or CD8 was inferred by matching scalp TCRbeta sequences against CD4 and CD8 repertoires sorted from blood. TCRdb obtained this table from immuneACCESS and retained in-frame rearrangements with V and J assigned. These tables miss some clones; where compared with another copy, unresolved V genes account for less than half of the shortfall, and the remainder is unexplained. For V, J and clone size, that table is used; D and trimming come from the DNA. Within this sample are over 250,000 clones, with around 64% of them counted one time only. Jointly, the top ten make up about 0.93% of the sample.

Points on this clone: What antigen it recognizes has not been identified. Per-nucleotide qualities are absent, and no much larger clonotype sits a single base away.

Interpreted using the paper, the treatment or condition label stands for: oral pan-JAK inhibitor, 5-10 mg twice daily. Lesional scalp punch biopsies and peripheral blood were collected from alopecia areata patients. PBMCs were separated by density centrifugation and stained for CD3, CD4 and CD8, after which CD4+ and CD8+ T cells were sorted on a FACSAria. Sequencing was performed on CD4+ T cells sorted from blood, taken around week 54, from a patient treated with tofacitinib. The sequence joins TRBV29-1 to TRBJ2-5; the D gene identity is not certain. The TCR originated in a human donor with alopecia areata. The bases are TGCAGCGTTGAAGATCTGGGTAGGGCGGAGACCCAGTACTTC. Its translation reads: CSVEDLGRAETQYF.